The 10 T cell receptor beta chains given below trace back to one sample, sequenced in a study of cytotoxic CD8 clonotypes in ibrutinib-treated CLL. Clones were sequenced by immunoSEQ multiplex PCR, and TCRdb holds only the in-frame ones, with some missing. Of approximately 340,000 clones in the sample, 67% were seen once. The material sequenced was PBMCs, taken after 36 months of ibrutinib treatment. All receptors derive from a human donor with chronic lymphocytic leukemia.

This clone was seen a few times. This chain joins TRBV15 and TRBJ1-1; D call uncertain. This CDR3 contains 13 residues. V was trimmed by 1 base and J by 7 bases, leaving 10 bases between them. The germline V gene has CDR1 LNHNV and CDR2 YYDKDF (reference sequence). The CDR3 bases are TGTGCCACCAGCAGAGTCTACGGGAATGAAGCTTTCTTT. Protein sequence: CATSRVYGNEAFF.

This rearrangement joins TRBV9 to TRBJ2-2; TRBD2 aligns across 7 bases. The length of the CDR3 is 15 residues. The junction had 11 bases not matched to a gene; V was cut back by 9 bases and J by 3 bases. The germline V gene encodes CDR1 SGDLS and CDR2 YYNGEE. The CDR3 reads CATRRGGRDTGELFF. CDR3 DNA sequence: TGTGCCACCCGAAGGGGAGGGCGGGACACCGGGGAGCTGTTTTTT.

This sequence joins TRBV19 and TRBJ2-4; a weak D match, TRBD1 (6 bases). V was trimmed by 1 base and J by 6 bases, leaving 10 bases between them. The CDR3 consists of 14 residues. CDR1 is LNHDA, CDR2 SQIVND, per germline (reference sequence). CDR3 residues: CASSIGDTANIQYF. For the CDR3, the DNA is TGTGCCAGTAGTATAGGGGACACCGCAAACATTCAGTACTTC. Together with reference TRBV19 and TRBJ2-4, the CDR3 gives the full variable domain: DGGITQSPKYLFRKEGQNVTLSCEQNLNHDAMYWYRQDPGQGLRLIYYSQIVNDFQKGDIAEGYSVSREKKESFPLTVTSAQKNPTAFYLCASSIGDTANIQYFGAGTRLSVL.

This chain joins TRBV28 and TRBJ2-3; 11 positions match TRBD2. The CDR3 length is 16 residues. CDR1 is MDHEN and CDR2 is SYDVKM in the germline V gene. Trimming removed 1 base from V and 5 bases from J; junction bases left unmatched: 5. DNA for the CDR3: TGTGCCAGCAGTTTATTTCTAGCGGGAGGAGGAGATACGCAGTATTTT. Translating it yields CASSLFLAGGGDTQYF.

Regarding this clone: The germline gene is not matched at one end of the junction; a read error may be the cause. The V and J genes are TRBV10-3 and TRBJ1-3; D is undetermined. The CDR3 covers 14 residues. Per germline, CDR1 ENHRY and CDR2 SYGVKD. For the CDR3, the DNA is TGTGCCATCAGTGAGGGGGTTTCTGAAAACACCATATATTTT. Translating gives CAISEGVSENTIYF.

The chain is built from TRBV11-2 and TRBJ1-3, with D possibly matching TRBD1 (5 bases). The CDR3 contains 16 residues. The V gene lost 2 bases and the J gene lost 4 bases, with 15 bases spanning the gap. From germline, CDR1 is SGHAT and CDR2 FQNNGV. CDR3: CASSLLGGTYGNTIYF. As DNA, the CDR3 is TGTGCCAGCAGCTTATTGGGCGGGACTTACGGAAACACCATATATTTT.

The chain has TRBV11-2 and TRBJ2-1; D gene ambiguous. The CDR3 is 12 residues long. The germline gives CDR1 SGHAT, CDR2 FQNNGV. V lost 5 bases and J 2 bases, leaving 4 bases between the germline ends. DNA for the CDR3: TGTGCCAGCAGCCTGACCTACAATGAGCAGTTCTTC. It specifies CASSLTYNEQFF.

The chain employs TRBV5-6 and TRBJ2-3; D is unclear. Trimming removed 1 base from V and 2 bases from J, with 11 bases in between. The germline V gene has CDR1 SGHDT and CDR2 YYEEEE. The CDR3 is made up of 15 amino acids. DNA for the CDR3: TGTGCCAGCAGCTTGTATAACTACCTCACAGATACGCAGTATTTT. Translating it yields CASSLYNYLTDTQYF. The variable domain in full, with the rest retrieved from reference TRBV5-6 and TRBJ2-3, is DAGVTQSPTHLIKTRGQQVTLRCSPKSGHDTVSWYQQALGQGPQFIFQYYEEEERQRGNFPDRFSGHQFPNYSSELNVNALLLGDSALYLCASSLYNYLTDTQYFGPGTRLTVL.

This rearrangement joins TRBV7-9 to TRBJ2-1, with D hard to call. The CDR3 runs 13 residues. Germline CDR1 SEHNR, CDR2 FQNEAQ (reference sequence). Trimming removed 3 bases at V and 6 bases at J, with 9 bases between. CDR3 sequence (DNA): TGTGCCAGCAGCTTTGGACCGGGCAATGAGCAGTTCTTC. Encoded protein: CASSFGPGNEQFF.

The CDR3 nucleotides read TGTGCCAGTAGTATGGCCTCCAACCCCTACGAGCAGTACTTC. Amino acid sequence: CASSMASNPYEQYF. V is TRBV19 and J is TRBJ2-7; the D is unclear. Germline values: CDR1 LNHDA, CDR2 SQIVND (reference sequence). This CDR3 contains 14 residues. V was clipped by 3 bases and J by 2 bases, with 11 bases between them.